A single sample gave rise to the 18 T cell receptor beta chains below, sequenced in a study of cytomegalovirus exposure and HLA in healthy donors. The PCR was carried out with 60 Vbeta primers and 13 Jbeta primers. Assay: immunoSEQ multiplex PCR; the TCRdb copy retains only in-frame clones and omits some. The sample holds over 95,000 clones, 74% seen once. The source material was PBMCs. The receptor source for this set is a human donor in good health.

The CDR3 DNA is TGTGCCAGCCTTTCCACGGCAGGGAGGAATCAGCCCCAGCATTTT. It codes for CASLSTAGRNQPQHF. V and J are TRBV6-1 and TRBJ1-5; D perhaps matches TRBD1 (5 bases). The length of the CDR3 is 15 residues. CDR1 is MNHNS, CDR2 SASEGT, per germline. V lost 8 bases and J lost 4, with 18 bases in between.

The gene calls are TRBV11-2 and TRBJ2-7; D possibly corresponds to TRBD1 (5 bases). In germline, CDR1 is SGHAT, CDR2 FQNNGV. The length of the CDR3 is 15 residues. Trimming took 4 bases from V and 2 from J, leaving 15 bases between them. The CDR3, as DNA: TGTGCCAGCAGCTCACCGACAGCGTCAACCTACGAGCAGTACTTC. Its protein is CASSSPTASTYEQYF.

The CDR3 loop is CASISGGRYEQYF. Written as DNA, the CDR3 is TGTGCCAGCATTTCCGGGGGGCGGTACGAGCAGTACTTC. This chain connects TRBV28 to TRBJ2-7, with D maybe TRBD2 (7 bases). V was pared by 7 bases and J by 4 bases, with 14 bases between. This CDR3 region has 13 residues. Germline CDR1 MDHEN, CDR2 SYDVKM.

The chain employs TRBV19 and TRBJ2-1; 7 bases fit TRBD1. This CDR3 is built from 13 residues. V shed 10 bases and J 7 bases; nucleotides not matched to a gene: 10. CDR1 is LNHDA and CDR2 is SQIVND in the germline V gene (reference sequence). In nucleotides, the CDR3 is TGTGCCACAAACAGGGGTACGGGGAATGAGCAGTTCTTC. Its translation: CATNRGTGNEQFF.

The chain combines TRBV28 with TRBJ2-3, with 11 bases that match TRBD1. J gave up 4 bases and V 6 bases, and 9 bases lay outside the gene matches. The CDR3 sequence is 16 residues long. Germline V gene sequence: CDR1 MDHEN, CDR2 SYDVKM. The CDR3 loop is CASSPGTGGSADTQYF. CDR3 sequence (DNA): TGTGCCAGCAGCCCCGGGACAGGGGGGTCGGCAGATACGCAGTATTTT.

The CDR3 coding sequence is TGCGCCAGCAGCCAAGATCCGGGGAATGAGCAGTTCTTC. Translation: CASSQDPGNEQFF. V is TRBV4-3 and J is TRBJ2-1, with D perhaps TRBD2 (5 bases). Germline V gene lookup returns CDR1 LGHNA and CDR2 YSLEER. The CDR3 has 13 amino acids. Trimming cost V 0 bases and J 7 bases, with 7 bases left between them.

This chain uses TRBV7-9 with TRBJ2-5; 9 bases align to TRBD1. V shed 5 bases and J 3 bases; nucleotides not matched to a gene: 7. The length of the CDR3 is 15 residues. The germline V gene encodes CDR1 SEHNR and CDR2 FQNEAQ (reference sequence). The CDR3 DNA follows: TGTGCCAGCAGCCCGAGGACAGGGGCCGAAGAGACCCAGTACTTC. Its translation is CASSPRTGAEETQYF.

This clone has a single count. The rearrangement uses TRBV13 and TRBJ2-1; tentatively, D is TRBD2 (6 bases). Trimming removed 5 bases at V and 9 bases at J, with 20 bases between. The CDR3 has 15 residues. The germline CDR1 and CDR2 sequences are PRHDT and FYEKMQ (reference sequence). The CDR3 DNA sequence: TGTGCCAGCAGCCAGACTAGATCCGGGGTTGGTGAGCAGTTCTTC. This encodes CASSQTRSGVGEQFF.

The CDR3 DNA reads TGTGCCAGCAGTGGTCCGGGACAGGGGAATTCACCCCTCCACTTT. It specifies CASSGPGQGNSPLHF. V and J are TRBV7-9 and TRBJ1-6, with TRBD1 matching over 10 bases. CDR3 length: 15 residues. J lost 7 bases, V lost 6 bases, and 6 bases had no gene match. Germline V gene data show CDR1 as SEHNR and CDR2 as FQNEAQ (reference sequence).

The chain joins TRBV14 to TRBJ1-1, with 7 bases fitting TRBD1. With V trimmed by 0 bases and J by 10 bases, 11 bases remained unmatched. CDR3 length: 15 residues. CDR1 SGHDN and CDR2 FVKESK come from the germline V gene. CDR3 bases: TGTGCCAGCAGCCAAGAAGGGGGCAGGGGCAGGGGAGCTTTCTTT. This encodes CASSQEGGRGRGAFF.

The chain carries TRBV27 and TRBJ2-7, with a tentative D call TRBD1 (5 bases). The CDR3 runs to 13 residues. Trimming took 4 bases from V and 1 from J, leaving 8 bases between them. Germline CDR1 is MNHEY and CDR2 is SMNVEV (reference sequence). The CDR3 here is CASSSGQSYEQYF. The DNA of the CDR3 is TGTGCCAGCAGTTCCGGACAATCCTACGAGCAGTACTTC.

The rearrangement uses TRBV30 and TRBJ1-1, with 8 bases identical to TRBD1. The CDR3 covers 14 residues. Germline assignment: CDR1 GTSNPN and CDR2 SVGIG (reference sequence). The ends lost 4 bases at V and 5 bases at J; junction bases unmatched: 9. Here the CDR3 reads CAWIPHRGRTEAFF. CDR3 bases: TGTGCCTGGATCCCACACAGGGGGAGGACTGAAGCTTTCTTT.

This clone was observed a single time. In DNA, the CDR3 is TGTGCCAGCAGTGCCACCGGGACAGGGTTCGTTGCTTTCTTT. As protein: CASSATGTGFVAFF. The chain employs TRBV28 and TRBJ1-1, with 9 bases lining up with TRBD1. The CDR3 totals 14 residues. V gave up 5 bases and J gave up 11 bases; unmatched junction bases: 12. From germline, CDR1 is MDHEN and CDR2 SYDVKM.

J is TRBJ1-2 and V is TRBV28; 9 bases map to TRBD1. The CDR3 has 14 residues. Germline assignment: CDR1 MDHEN and CDR2 SYDVKM. V gave up 7 bases and J gave up 7 bases; unmatched junction bases: 10. CDR3 in DNA: TGTGCCAGCAAGATACCCGGGACAGGGTTTGGCTACACCTTC. Encoded protein: CASKIPGTGFGYTF.

This clone was counted a single time. V gene TRBV27 combines with J gene TRBJ2-7, with no clear D. V gave up 8 bases and J gave up 5 bases, with 22 bases separating them. This CDR3 is built from 15 residues. Germline V gene lookup returns CDR1 MNHEY and CDR2 SMNVEV (reference sequence). The CDR3 sequence is CASQVGPGLGNEQYF. CDR3 bases: TGTGCCAGCCAAGTTGGGCCAGGTTTAGGTAACGAGCAGTACTTC.

The genes are TRBV15 and TRBJ2-5; no reliable D call. The CDR3 covers 13 residues. The V and J ends lost 1 base and 1 base respectively, with 4 bases between them. CDR1 LNHNV and CDR2 YYDKDF come from the germline V gene (reference sequence). The CDR3 region is CATSRVIQETQYF. DNA of the CDR3: TGTGCCACCAGCAGAGTCATCCAAGAGACCCAGTACTTC.

The genes are TRBV9 and TRBJ2-5, with a weak D call TRBD2 (6 bases). The germline CDR1 and CDR2 sequences are SGDLS and YYNGEE. The germline V and J ends were trimmed by 3 bases and 2 bases, with 14 bases remaining between them. The CDR3 is 15 amino acids. The chain's CDR3 is CASSALSGGQETQYF. The DNA for the CDR3 is TGTGCCAGCAGCGCCCTTAGTGGGGGGCAAGAGACCCAGTACTTC.

In DNA form, the CDR3 reads TGTGCCAGCAGCCTTTCGACTAGTTACACCGGGGAGCTGTTTTTT. It yields the protein CASSLSTSYTGELFF. The rearrangement joins TRBV11-2 to TRBJ2-2; D might be TRBD2 (6 bases). Trimming cost V 5 bases and J 3 bases, with 13 bases left between them. The germline V gene has CDR1 SGHAT and CDR2 FQNNGV. The CDR3 extends over 15 amino acids.